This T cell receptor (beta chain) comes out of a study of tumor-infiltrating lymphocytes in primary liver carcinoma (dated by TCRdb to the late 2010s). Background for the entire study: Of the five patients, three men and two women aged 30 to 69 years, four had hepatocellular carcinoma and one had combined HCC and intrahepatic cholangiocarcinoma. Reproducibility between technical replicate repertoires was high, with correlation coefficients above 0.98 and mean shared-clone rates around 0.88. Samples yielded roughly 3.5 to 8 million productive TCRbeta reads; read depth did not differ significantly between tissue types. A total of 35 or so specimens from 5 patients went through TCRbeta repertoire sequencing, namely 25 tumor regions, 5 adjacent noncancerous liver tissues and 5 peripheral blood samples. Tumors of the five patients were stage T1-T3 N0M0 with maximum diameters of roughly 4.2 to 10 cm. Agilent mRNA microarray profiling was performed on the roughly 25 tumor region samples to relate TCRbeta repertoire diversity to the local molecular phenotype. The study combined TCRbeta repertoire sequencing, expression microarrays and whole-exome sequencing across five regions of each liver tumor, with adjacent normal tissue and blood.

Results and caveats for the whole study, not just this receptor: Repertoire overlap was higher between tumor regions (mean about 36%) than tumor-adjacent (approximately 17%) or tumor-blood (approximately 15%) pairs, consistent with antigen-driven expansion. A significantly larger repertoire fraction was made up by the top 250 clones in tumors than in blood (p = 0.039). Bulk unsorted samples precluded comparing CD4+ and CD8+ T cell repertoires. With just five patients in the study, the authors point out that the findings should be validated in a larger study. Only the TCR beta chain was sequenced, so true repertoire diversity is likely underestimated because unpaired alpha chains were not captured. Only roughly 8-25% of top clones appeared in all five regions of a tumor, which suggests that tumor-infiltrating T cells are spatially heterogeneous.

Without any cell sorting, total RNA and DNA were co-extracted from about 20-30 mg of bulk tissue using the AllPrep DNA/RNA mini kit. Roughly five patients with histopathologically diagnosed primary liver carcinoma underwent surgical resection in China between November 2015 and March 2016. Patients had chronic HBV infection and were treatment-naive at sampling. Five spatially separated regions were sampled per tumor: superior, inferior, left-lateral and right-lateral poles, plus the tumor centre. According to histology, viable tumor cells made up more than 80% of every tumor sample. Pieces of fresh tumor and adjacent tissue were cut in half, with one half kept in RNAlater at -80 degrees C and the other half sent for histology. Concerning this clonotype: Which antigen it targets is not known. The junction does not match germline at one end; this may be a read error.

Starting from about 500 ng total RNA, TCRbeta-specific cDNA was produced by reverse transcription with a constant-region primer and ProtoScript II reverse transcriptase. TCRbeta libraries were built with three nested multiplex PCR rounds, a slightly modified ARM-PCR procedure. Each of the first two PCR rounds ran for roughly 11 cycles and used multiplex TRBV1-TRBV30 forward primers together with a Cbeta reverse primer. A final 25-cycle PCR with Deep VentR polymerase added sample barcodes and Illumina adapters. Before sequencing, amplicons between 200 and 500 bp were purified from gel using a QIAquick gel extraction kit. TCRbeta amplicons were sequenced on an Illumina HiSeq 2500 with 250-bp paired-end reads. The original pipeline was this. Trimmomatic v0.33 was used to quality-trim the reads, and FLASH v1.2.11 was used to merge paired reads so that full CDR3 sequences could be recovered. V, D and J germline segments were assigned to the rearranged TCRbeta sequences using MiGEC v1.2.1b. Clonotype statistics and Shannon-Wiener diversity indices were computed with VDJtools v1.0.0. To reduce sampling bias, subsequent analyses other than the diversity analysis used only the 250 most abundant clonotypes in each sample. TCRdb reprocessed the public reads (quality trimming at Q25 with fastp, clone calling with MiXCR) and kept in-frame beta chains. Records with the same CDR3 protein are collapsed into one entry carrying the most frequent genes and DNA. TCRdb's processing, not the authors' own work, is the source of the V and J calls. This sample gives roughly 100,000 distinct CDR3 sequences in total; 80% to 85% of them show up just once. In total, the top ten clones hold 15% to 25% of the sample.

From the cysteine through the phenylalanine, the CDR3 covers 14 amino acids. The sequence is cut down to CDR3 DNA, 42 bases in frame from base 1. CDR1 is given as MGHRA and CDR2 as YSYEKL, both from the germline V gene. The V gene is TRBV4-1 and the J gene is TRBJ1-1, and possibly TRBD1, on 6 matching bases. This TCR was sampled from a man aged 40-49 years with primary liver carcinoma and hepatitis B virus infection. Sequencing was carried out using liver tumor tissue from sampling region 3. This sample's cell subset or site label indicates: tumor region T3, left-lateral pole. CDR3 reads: CASSRGAANIETFF. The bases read TGCGCCAGCAGCCGGGGGGCTGCTAACATTGAAACTTTCTTT.